This T cell receptor (beta chain) was identified during a study of cytomegalovirus exposure and HLA in healthy donors (dated 2017 in TCRdb). Study-wide context: An earlier analysis of a few hundred of the donors reported about 300 Gb of sequence data and approximately 120 million unique TCR beta sequences obtained from around 180 million T cells. Every repertoire in the discovery cohort had been generated on one and the same sequencing platform. An early release covering some 640 HLA-typed donors comprised approximately 290 gigabases of sequencing data and 65 million to 100 million unique TCR sequences. An earlier analysis of about 600 of the donors used high-throughput TCR beta sequencing to judge whether each TCR beta V gene segment behaved as functional or pseudogenic. Both class I and class II loci were covered by HLA typing, at four-digit resolution. To study patterns of TCR occurrence, a later analysis re-analyzed previously published TCR beta repertoires from 666 donors and added high-resolution HLA genotyping. Donor age, sex, ethnicity and CMV serostatus were collected together with the repertoire data. On average, around 200,000 unique TCR beta nucleotide sequences were sequenced per donor among about 400 genotyped donors of the cohort, with roughly 18% of those sequences being non-productive. The study aimed to test whether cataloging public T cell receptors could reveal signatures of past pathogen exposure. Of the approximately 400 genotyped donors, 65% to 90% fell in the genetic ancestry cluster associated with self-reported Caucasian donors. Along with the roughly 610-subject first cohort, a separate validation cohort of over a hundred different subjects was used. Typing coverage varied by locus: about 620-630 donors for A, B, C, DRB1 and DQB1; 522 for DQA1; around 570 for DPA1; more than 450 for DPB1. The study profiled the T cell repertoires of approximately 700 subjects by immunosequencing and related them to cytomegalovirus serostatus. The later analysis used no new phenotypic data to find candidate immune exposures, relying instead on TCR beta sequences and their occurrence across donors. A later genetic analysis used genome-wide SNP genotypes for about three fifths of the 666 donors, treating that subset as a discovery cohort. To predict cytomegalovirus infection status, the study combined high-throughput TCR immunosequencing, statistical association of individual TCRs with disease status, and machine learning. A handful of DR-DQ haplotypes were treated as single units for association and clustering because of strong linkage in the cohort. The full study reports these points: Broadly in line with IMGT annotations, most TCR beta V segments showed up in productive rearrangements about 87% or about 30% of the time in an earlier analysis of 587 of the donors. Because some donors lacked HLA typing at each locus, the association tests relied only on the typed subset. A later analysis found that most CMV-associated TCR beta chains appeared HLA-restricted, with HLA associations seemingly driven largely by CMV exposure. Some IMGT-functional V segments, including TRBV6-2 and TRBV6-3, could not be distinguished by the 87-base-pair reads and were therefore excluded. According to a later analysis, parvovirus B19, influenza, CMV and Epstein-Barr virus appeared linked to several top co-occurrence clusters. A further reported finding was that TCR beta sequences accurately predicted the HLA-A and HLA-B alleles for most subjects in the first cohort. Correlated functional status among segregating V segments might be attributable to linkage disequilibrium, but an unknown experimental factor could not be ruled out. According to a later genetic analysis, donors in an Asian-associated ancestry cluster had fewer N-insertions in productive TCRs than the roughly 670-donor mean. The earlier analysis of 587 of the donors excluded roughly 17 rarely observed V segments, including chromosome 9 orphons, because counts were too low. The study gave a list of under 200 TCR beta chains associated with cytomegalovirus. Presence/absence analyses assumed roughly uniform sequencing depth across donors, an assumption that may not hold. V-gene and J-gene trimming of TCR beta chains was associated with a missense DCLRE1C variant in a later genetic analysis, and the association was replicated in an independent cohort. In a later analysis, 16,951 TCR beta sequences were associated with specific HLA alleles at a false discovery rate of 0.05. In a later analysis, HLA-associated TCR beta chains were found to be more clonally expanded and to have lower generation probabilities than equally common non-associated chains. While some public TCRs were present in many individuals, most TCR sequences turned up only very rarely across donors. In both the original and validation cohorts, the classifier was reported to diagnose cytomegalovirus status with high specificity and sensitivity. The authors suggested that the approach could potentially be generalized to other disease states and immunological phenotypes. A few of the identified cytomegalovirus-associated TCR beta chains were confirmed in vitro to be specific for cytomegalovirus antigens. CMV serostatus was the only immune exposure information available for the cohort. Strong co-occurrence of HLA alleles, especially DR and DQ, made assigning TCR associations to individual alleles difficult. This cohort had only TCR beta chains sequenced, and the lack of alpha or paired-chain data limited which features could be detected. A group of highly shared sequence variants was considered likely to be a technical artifact of the sequencing pipeline. In a later analysis, the rate of TCR association differed among HLA loci, with DRB1 alleles having the most associated TCRs and HLA-C alleles having the fewest.

In total, 630 or so healthy bone marrow donors made up the cohort. All cohort members were sampled while nominally healthy, although unrecorded immune exposures were likely present. The donor tested CMV seronegative, placing the donor among the 350 or so seronegative members of the cohort. A peripheral blood sample was provided by each donor, and peripheral blood mononuclear cells were used for TCR beta sequencing. Genomic DNA was extracted from the blood cell samples with the Qiagen DNeasy Blood Extraction Kit. Based on the germline V gene (reference sequence), the CDR1 and CDR2 sequences are SEHNR and FQNEAQ. The junction carries 6 bases between V and J, which are trimmed by 2 bases and 10 bases respectively. From cysteine to phenylalanine, the CDR3 is 11 amino acids long. CDR3 DNA only is kept here, 33 bases in frame from base 1. Library preparation used the immunoSEQ multiplex PCR assay. For the multiplex PCR, a mixture combining 60 forward primers for TCR Vbeta segments and 13 reverse primers for TCR Jbeta segments was used. The CDR3 region of rearranged TCR beta genes was amplified from genomic DNA by a multiplex PCR assay. The Illumina HiSeq System was used to sequence the amplified TCR beta libraries as 87-base-pair reads. Regarding the original processing steps: A later analysis counted approximately 74 million unique TCR beta chains across the 650 to 800 repertoires, and some 11 million of these chains were shared by at least two donors. Raw reads were error-corrected and collapsed into unique sequences by a nearest-neighbor algorithm in which closely related sequences were merged to remove PCR and sequencing errors. Alignment of CDR3 sequences to IMGT reference sequences was used to assign V, D and J gene segments. For a sequence to be retained, a match of at least six nucleotides was required to both a V gene segment and a J gene segment. A rearrangement counted as productive if the CDR3 had no stop codons and remained in frame with V and J, and every other rearrangement counted as non-productive. CDR3 was defined by IMGT convention, running from the second conserved V-encoded cysteine to the conserved J-encoded phenylalanine. Sequences without an unambiguous match to a single V gene segment were excluded from the earlier analysis of about 600 of the donors. In an earlier analysis of approximately 590 of the donors, a V segment was called functional when productive rearrangements were above 56.7%, and segregating when the standard deviation between donors exceeded 5%. To diagnose cytomegalovirus status from the catalog of TCR beta chain sequences, a statistical classification framework was built. In a later analysis, V and J genes were assigned by comparing TCR nucleotide sequences against IMGT/GENE-DB human TR gene sequences. Using the TCRdist pipeline, a later analysis assigned CDR3 sequences along with most-parsimonious VDJ recombination scenarios. In a later analysis, each TCR beta chain was defined by its CDR3 amino acid sequence together with its V-gene family, and reads lacking a unique V-gene family were excluded. As a way to deal with suspected cross-contamination and a sequencing artifact, a later analysis dropped 500 to 700 nucleotide sequences that were highly shared and had low generation probability. For each public chain, a later analysis derived a clonal expansion index from normalized ranks of inferred template counts within each repertoire. In a later analysis, generation probabilities were computed using a VDJ recombination model fitted to out-of-frame rearrangements, and the results were checked against IGoR. In a later analysis, hypergeometric tests were used to score TCR-TCR, TCR-HLA and TCR-CMV co-occurrence, with a repertoire-size bias correction applied to TCR pairs. A later analysis estimated false discovery rates by permuting HLA or CMV assignments 20 times. In a later analysis, co-occurring TCRs were grouped with DBSCAN, and TCRdist sequence similarity was added when clustering was performed within HLA-allele-positive subsets. Repertoires with fewer than 30,000 or more than 120,000 public chains were left out of co-occurrence clustering, as were about five repertoires with anomalous nucleotide sharing. The table comes from immuneACCESS by way of TCRdb, which keeps in-frame sequences with V and J called. Part of the clones is missing from these tables; in studies checked, under half for an unresolved V gene and the rest for unknown reasons. The V and J calls and clone size are taken from that table; D and trimming were inferred from the DNA. Present in this sample are some 200,000 clones, 81% of which were seen just once. The ten largest clones take up 3.5% to 4% of the sample.

Details on this clone: Its antigen target is currently unknown. No per-base quality is available; no much larger clone lies one base away.

The receptor comes from a man aged 50 or older in good health and CMV-seronegative. The specimen sequenced was PBMCs. Here the chain combines TRBV7-9 and TRBJ2-1, with the D gene not confidently named. The DNA reads TGTGCCAGCAGCTTAATCCAAGAGCAGTTCTTC. Protein translation: CASSLIQEQFF.